The 8 T cell receptor beta chains below come from one sample, sequenced in a study of regulatory T cells in long-lasting Graves disease. Time point reported: newly diagnosed GD, antithyroid drugs for less than 3 months. The TCR library was made from RNA extracted from PBMCs. With iRepertoire HTBI primers and Arm-PCR of CDR3 regions, TCR beta libraries were built. MiXCR, applied by TCRdb to the multiplex PCR reads, yields one record per CDR3 protein. Found here are under 300,000 distinct CDR3 sequences, 20% of them singletons; the top ten hold roughly 14%. Material: peripheral blood mononuclear cells (PBMCs), obtained at new diagnosis, from a patient treated with antithyroid drugs. The receptors were sampled from a female donor with Graves disease.

V usage is TRBV5-1 and J usage is TRBJ2-3, with a tentative D call TRBD1 (5 bases). The end of the DNA fits TRBJ2-5 better, so the J call may be wrong. This CDR3 comprises 15 residues. CDR1 and CDR2 from the germline V gene are SGHRS and YFSETQ. CDR3 nucleotides: TGCGCCAGCAGCTTGACGTCCAGGGTTGGGGAGACCCAGTACTTC. This encodes CASSLTSRVGETQYF.

This clonotype was recorded at least ten times. This chain uses TRBV7-7 with TRBJ2-2, with 8 bases identical to TRBD2. Per germline, CDR1 SSHAT and CDR2 FNYEAQ (reference sequence). The CDR3 contains 16 residues. V shed 5 bases, J shed 0 bases, and the junction held 5 bases outside the gene matches. CDR3 in DNA: TGTGCCAGCAGCGCACTAGCGGCCACGAACACCGGGGAGCTGTTTTTT. As protein: CASSALAATNTGELFF.

The rearrangement uses TRBV7-9 and TRBJ1-1; perhaps TRBD1 as D (6 bases). Germline CDR1 is SEHNR and CDR2 is FQNEAQ (reference sequence). This CDR3 spans 16 amino acids. Trimming took 5 bases from V and 1 from J, leaving 17 bases between them. The CDR3 loop reads CASSPLGQSSNTEAFF. The CDR3 DNA reads TGTGCCAGCAGCCCCCTCGGACAGAGTTCGAACACTGAAGCTTTCTTT. The entire variable domain, with the rest obtained from reference TRBV7-9 and TRBJ1-1, is as follows: DTGVSQNPRHKITKRGQNVTFRCDPISEHNRLYWYRQTLGQGPEFLTYFQNEAQLEKSRLLSDRFSAERPKGSFSTLEIQRTEQGDSAMYLCASSPLGQSSNTEAFFGQGTRLTVV.

This chain connects TRBV7-3 to TRBJ2-2, with 12 bases fitting TRBD2. Trimming at V came to 4 bases and at J to 4 bases, leaving 4 bases not matched to a gene. Germline CDR1 is SGHTA and CDR2 is FQGTGA. The CDR3 spans 16 residues. CDR3 coding DNA: TGTGCCAGCAGCTCGACTAGCGGGAGAGGCACCGGGGAGCTGTTTTTT. Amino acids: CASSSTSGRGTGELFF.

The CDR3 loop is CASSSDLYEQYF. CDR3 in DNA: TGCGCCAGCAGTTCGGACCTCTACGAGCAGTACTTC. The genes are TRBV10-2 and TRBJ2-7, with no clear D. There are 12 residues in the CDR3. V dropped 5 bases and J dropped 3 bases, with 8 bases sitting between them. Germline values: CDR1 WSHSY, CDR2 SAAADI.

The sample holds many counts of this clonotype. This chain joins TRBV28 and TRBJ2-7; 9 positions agree with TRBD1. Germline V lookup: CDR1 MDHEN, CDR2 SYDVKM. V lost 5 bases, J lost 2 bases, and 7 bases stayed unmatched. This CDR3 has 15 amino acids. CDR3 region: CASSPRQGGAYEQYF. The DNA for the CDR3 is TGTGCCAGCAGTCCAAGACAGGGGGGAGCCTACGAGCAGTACTTC.

This clonotype came up many times. This rearrangement joins TRBV5-6 to TRBJ2-7; TRBD2 aligns across 7 bases. Germline CDR1 SGHDT, CDR2 YYEEEE. The CDR3 spans 17 residues. V lost 0 bases, J lost 3 bases, and 12 bases stayed unmatched. CDR3 residues: CASSLAHRAGIDYEQYF. The CDR3 DNA is TGTGCCAGCAGCTTGGCCCATCGAGCGGGGATTGACTACGAGCAGTACTTC.

This clonotype was seen only a few times. A single base separates this from a much larger clone, so it may be a read error. The chain combines TRBV6-2 or TRBV6-3 with TRBJ2-7; D gene unclear. The CDR3 totals 14 residues. Per the germline V gene, CDR1 is MNHEY and CDR2 is SVGEGT. Trimming took off 4 bases at V and 9 bases at J, with 19 bases between the two ends. CDR3: CASSSALTYVRQYF. DNA of the CDR3: TGTGCCAGCAGTTCCGCCTTGACCTACGTCAGGCAGTACTTC.